A selection of T cell receptor beta chains follows, all from one sample in a study of blood T cell repertoires in COVID-19. Assay used: immunoSEQ multiplex PCR; TCRdb lists only in-frame clones, some missing. Among about 210,000 clones, 80% to 90% were seen once, and the ten largest hold nearly 9.5%. The material sequenced was PBMCs or T cells enriched from blood (not recorded which). These receptor sequences come from a man between 35 and 55 years old who had recovered from COVID-19. The conserved cysteine and the conserved F or W are not part of the CDR3 here.

V	J	CDR3
TRBV28	TRBJ1-5	ASRGQYSNQPQH
TRBV5-1	TRBJ2-1	ASIRGGLAANNEQF
TRBV7-9	TRBJ2-7	ASSFLRYEQY
TRBV11-2	TRBJ2-1	ASSLIGLAAEQF
TRBV9	TRBJ1-2	ASSVGSDNYGYT
TRBV9	TRBJ1-1	ASSRGQNTEAF
TRBV2	TRBJ1-2	ASTDRGNYGYT
TRBV19	TRBJ2-7	ASSDPNARQHSYEQY
TRBV5-5	TRBJ1-2	ASSTGTVSLGYT
TRBV11-2	TRBJ2-7	ASSLSTGGLSSYEQY
TRBV3-1/TRBV3-2	TRBJ1-3	ASSKTGTASGNTIY
TRBV30	TRBJ1-5	AWRRGGGQPQH
TRBV15	TRBJ1-2	ATSRGGTTLEGYT
TRBV10-1	TRBJ2-5	ASSAGAGGGETQY
TRBV9	TRBJ2-3	ASSVASNSGGATDTQY
TRBV3-1/TRBV3-2	TRBJ2-1	ASSLQQRDEQF
TRBV9	TRBJ2-5	ASSHKPGTSGFYQETQY
TRBV5-1	TRBJ2-3	ASRGGLTSTDTQY
TRBV5-5	TRBJ1-6	ASSLSGTTYNSPLH
TRBV7-2	TRBJ2-7	ASSPGPDRGQY
TRBV5-1	TRBJ1-2	ASSLLQRDGYT
TRBV4-1	TRBJ2-6	ASSRSVAGKTGANVLT
TRBV2	TRBJ1-5	ASSDHPRWEYNQPQH
TRBV5-1	TRBJ2-6	ASSADNPGANVLT
TRBV25-1	TRBJ1-1	ASSVGVGREAF
TRBV3-1/TRBV3-2	TRBJ1-2	ASSQVQGALGGYT
TRBV20-1	TRBJ1-2	SARVYYGYT
TRBV30	TRBJ1-2	AWSTTGVYYGYT
TRBV7-9	TRBJ2-7	ASSFIAGAEQY
TRBV4-1	TRBJ2-1	ASSSARRDNEQF
TRBV30	TRBJ2-1	AWNTGLAGVYNEQF
TRBV24-1	TRBJ2-2	APLAIRLNTGELF
TRBV30	TRBJ1-5	AWSRGHLSNQPQH
TRBV19	TRBJ1-3	ASSKDRGSGNTIY
TRBV6-1	TRBJ1-1	ASSEATLTEAF
TRBV5-6	TRBJ1-5	ASSLNRGPYNQPQH
TRBV12-3/TRBV12-4	TRBJ1-1	ASSSLGSTEAF
TRBV19	TRBJ2-2	ASRTGGEGKWFTGELF
TRBV5-6	TRBJ2-5	ASSSGWGVWETQY
TRBV5-1	TRBJ1-1	ASSRGSSILNTEAF
TRBV12-5	TRBJ1-1	ASGLVTGDGDTEAF
TRBV2	TRBJ2-6	ASSDFSGANVLT
TRBV30	TRBJ1-4	AWSWGGRTQLF
TRBV5-1	TRBJ2-3	ASSLGEVSTDTQY
TRBV5-1	TRBJ2-3	ASRGGLDTQY
TRBV29-1	TRBJ1-2	SVEDRGRGEYGYT
TRBV6-6	TRBJ2-2	ASSYMGGTGELF
TRBV28	TRBJ1-1	ASSLARVTEAF
TRBV5-4	TRBJ2-3	ASSLVKGADTQY
TRBV11-2	TRBJ2-7	ASSLDPRYEQY
TRBV5-4	TRBJ1-1	ASSHAGVEGGRAF
TRBV7-9	TRBJ1-6	ASSSDSDRGPLH
TRBV3-1/TRBV3-2	TRBJ2-3	ASSQARIASSTDTQY
TRBV18	TRBJ1-2	ASSPPEGHHQGGYT